Here is one TCR beta chain with its context. The entry originates in a study of blood T cell repertoires in COVID-19. Overall study: Italy, Spain and the United States were the sources of the convalescent and acute COVID-19 samples. PBMCs, B-cell-depleted T cells, or T cells were the source of the cDNA or gDNA that made up the material.

Per germline, CDR1 LNHDA and CDR2 SQIVND (reference sequence). This CDR3 is 16 amino acids long. V lost 5 bases, J lost 4 bases, and 13 bases stayed unmatched. Authors' methods: It was from reference gene primer amplification that nucleated cell counts were estimated. Only in-frame clones appear in the TCRdb table, and some are missing; sequencing was by immunoSEQ multiplex PCR. V and J calls and clone size are those listed in that table; D and trimming were worked out from the DNA. The sample contains about 57,000 clones, around 90% of which appear only once. Input material: peripheral blood. The V and J genes are TRBV19 and TRBJ2-5; 7 nucleotides align to TRBD2. The origin of this receptor is a man aged 55 to 69 with acute or convalescent COVID-19. In DNA form, the CDR3 reads TGTGCCAGTAGTCCCATAGCGGGTACCCGGGGAGAGACCCAGTACTTC. Residues: CASSPIAGTRGETQYF.